Listed below are T cell receptor beta chains from one sample, sequenced in a study of T cell repertoires in cytomegalovirus infection. From the reads, TCRdb called clonotypes with MiXCR, one entry per CDR3 protein. The sample lists around 630,000 distinct CDR3 sequences, 24% occurring once. Sequenced material: CD8+ T cells from PBMCs. The source of these receptors is a human donor in good health (CMV status not recorded). Some clones in this sample may be carry-over from other donors' samples. The CDR3 runs from the conserved cysteine through the conserved F or W. The D gene is left open where the match is weak. The listing skips clone size in some rows; elsewhere it reads once, few, many or a size class.

j_gene,v_gene,d_gene,abundance,CDR3aa,CDR3nt
TRBJ2-7,TRBV28,.,few,CASSPTSTTSYEQYF,TGTGCCAGCAGTCCCACCTCGACCACCTCCTACGAGCAGTACTTC
TRBJ1-5,TRBV6-5,TRBD1,few,CASSYTNPGTAPNQPQHF,TGTGCCAGCAGTTACACTAACCCGGGGACAGCCCCAAATCAGCCCCAGCATTTT
TRBJ2-5,TRBV7-9,TRBD2,.,CASSPPGGPETQYF,TGTGCCAGCAGCCCTCCGGGGGGGCCGGAGACCCAGTACTTC
TRBJ2-1,TRBV7-6,.,.,CASRSEVSEGEQFF,TGTGCCAGCAGGAGTGAGGTGTCTGAGGGTGAGCAGTTCTTC
TRBJ2-1,TRBV28,.,few,CASSLSEGSSINEQFF,TGTGCCAGCAGTTTATCGGAGGGGTCCAGCATCAATGAGCAGTTCTTC
TRBJ2-3,TRBV10-3,TRBD2,.,CAIRTRLAGNTDTQYF,TGTGCCATCAGGACCCGACTAGCGGGGAACACAGATACGCAGTATTTT
TRBJ2-1,TRBV20-1,.,few,CSPRSLQNIYNEQFF,TGCAGTCCTAGATCCTTACAAAATATATACAATGAGCAGTTCTTC
TRBJ2-1,TRBV11-1,.,.,CASSLGAEDYADYSYNEQFF,TGTGCCAGCAGCCTTGGGGCAGAGGATTATGCCGATTACTCCTACAATGAGCAGTTCTTC
TRBJ2-1,TRBV12-3/TRBV12-4,.,many,CASSLGQYDSYNEQFF,TGTGCCAGCAGTTTAGGGCAGTACGACTCCTACAATGAGCAGTTCTTC
TRBJ2-5,TRBV28,.,.,CASSLRRSTRLGEETQYF,TGTGCCAGCAGTTTACGCCGCTCAACAAGGTTGGGGGAAGAGACCCAGTACTTC
TRBJ2-2,TRBV20-1,TRBD2,many,CSARERGSNTGELFF,TGCAGTGCTAGGGAGCGGGGGAGCAACACCGGGGAGCTGTTTTTT
TRBJ1-1,TRBV29-1,.,few,CSVGGGRAMNTEAFF,TGCAGCGTGGGTGGGGGGAGGGCCATGAACACTGAAGCTTTCTTT
TRBJ1-1,TRBV10-3,.,.,CAIESNTEAFF,TGTGCCATCGAATCGAACACTGAAGCTTTCTTT
TRBJ2-5,TRBV2,TRBD2,.,CASSLRTSGGPDHQETQYF,TGTGCCAGCAGTCTCCGGACTAGCGGGGGACCGGACCACCAAGAGACCCAGTACTTC
TRBJ2-6,TRBV20-1,.,.,CSAGYDSGANVLTF,TGCAGTGCAGGTTACGACTCTGGGGCCAACGTCCTGACTTTC
TRBJ2-2,TRBV18,.,few,CASSPSGADGITGELFF,TGTGCCAGCTCACCTTCCGGAGCGGACGGTATCACCGGGGAGCTGTTTTTT
TRBJ1-5,TRBV27,.,few,CASSLSRFNQPQHF,TGTGCCAGCAGTTTATCGAGGTTCAATCAGCCCCAGCATTTT
TRBJ2-2,TRBV29-1,.,.,CSVTPGTSTGELFF,TGCAGCGTCACTCCCGGGACATCCACCGGGGAGCTGTTTTTT
TRBJ1-2,TRBV25-1,.,.,CASSVTQGYTF,TGTGCCAGCAGTGTAACCCAGGGCTACACCTTC
TRBJ2-1,TRBV6-5,.,.,CASSYSTQGGRNEQFF,TGTGCCAGCAGTTACTCGACTCAGGGGGGTCGGAATGAGCAGTTCTTC
TRBJ2-7,TRBV7-9,TRBD1,many,CASSPADREYEQYF,TGTGCCAGCAGCCCGGCGGACAGGGAATACGAGCAGTACTTC
TRBJ1-2,TRBV29-1,.,few,CSVEVEYGYTF,TGCAGCGTTGAAGTAGAATATGGCTACACCTTC
TRBJ2-1,TRBV4-2,TRBD1,.,CASSQEDRGFDEQFF,TGTGCCAGCAGCCAAGAGGACAGGGGTTTCGATGAGCAGTTCTTC
TRBJ1-5,TRBV28,.,.,CASSLVGGQPQHF,TGTGCCAGCAGTTTGGTGGGGGGCCAGCCCCAGCATTTT
TRBJ1-2,TRBV6-1,TRBD1,many,CASSLHDRDVGGYTF,TGTGCCAGCAGTCTACACGACAGGGACGTTGGCGGCTACACCTTC